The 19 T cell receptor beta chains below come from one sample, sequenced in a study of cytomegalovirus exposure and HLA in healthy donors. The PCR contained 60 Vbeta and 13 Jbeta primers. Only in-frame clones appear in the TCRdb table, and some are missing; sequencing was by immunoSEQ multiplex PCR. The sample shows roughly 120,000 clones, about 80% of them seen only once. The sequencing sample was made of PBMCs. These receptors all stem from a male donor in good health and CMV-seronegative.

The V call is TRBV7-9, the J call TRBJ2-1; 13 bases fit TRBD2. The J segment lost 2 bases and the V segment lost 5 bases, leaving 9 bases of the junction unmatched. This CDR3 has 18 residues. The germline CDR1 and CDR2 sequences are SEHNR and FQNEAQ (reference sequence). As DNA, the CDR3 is TGTGCCAGCAGCGTCACTAGCGGGAGGGCGGGGGCCTACAATGAGCAGTTCTTC. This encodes CASSVTSGRAGAYNEQFF.

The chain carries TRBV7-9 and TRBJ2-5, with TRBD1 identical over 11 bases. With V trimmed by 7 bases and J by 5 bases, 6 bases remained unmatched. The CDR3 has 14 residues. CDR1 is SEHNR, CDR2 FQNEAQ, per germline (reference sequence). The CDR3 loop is CASNPGQGGETQYF. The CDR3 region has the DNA TGTGCCAGCAACCCGGGACAGGGGGGCGAGACCCAGTACTTC.

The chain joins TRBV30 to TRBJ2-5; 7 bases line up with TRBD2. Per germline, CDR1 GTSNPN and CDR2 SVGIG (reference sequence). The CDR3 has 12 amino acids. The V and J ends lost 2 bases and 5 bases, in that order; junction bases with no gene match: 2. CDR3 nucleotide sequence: TGTGCCTGGAGTTCCGGGGGGGAGACCCAGTACTTC. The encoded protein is CAWSSGGETQYF.

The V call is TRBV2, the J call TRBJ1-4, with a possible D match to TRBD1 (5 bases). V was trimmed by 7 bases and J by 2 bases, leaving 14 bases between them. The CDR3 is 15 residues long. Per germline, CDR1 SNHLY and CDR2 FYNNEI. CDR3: CASINPGRTNEKLFF. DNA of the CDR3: TGTGCCAGCATTAACCCAGGGAGGACTAATGAAAAACTGTTTTTT.

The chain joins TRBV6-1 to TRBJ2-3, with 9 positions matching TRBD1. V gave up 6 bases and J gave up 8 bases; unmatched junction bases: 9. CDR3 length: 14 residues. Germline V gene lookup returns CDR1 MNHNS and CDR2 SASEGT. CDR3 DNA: TGTGCCAGCAGCCCGACAGGGGGGACGGCTACGCAGTATTTT. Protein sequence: CASSPTGGTATQYF.

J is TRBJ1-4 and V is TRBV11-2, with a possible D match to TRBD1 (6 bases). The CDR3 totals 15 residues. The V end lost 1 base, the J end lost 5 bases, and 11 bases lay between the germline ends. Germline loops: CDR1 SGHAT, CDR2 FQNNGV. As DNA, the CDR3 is TGTGCCAGCAGCTTAGGTCCGGACAGAAATGAAAAACTGTTTTTT. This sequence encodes CASSLGPDRNEKLFF.

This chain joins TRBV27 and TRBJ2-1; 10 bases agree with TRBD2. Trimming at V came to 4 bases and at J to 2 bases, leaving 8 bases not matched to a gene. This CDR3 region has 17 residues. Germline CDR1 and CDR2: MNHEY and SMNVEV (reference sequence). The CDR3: CASSSGRSGRAYNEQFF. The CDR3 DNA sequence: TGTGCCAGCAGTTCCGGGCGCAGCGGGAGGGCCTACAATGAGCAGTTCTTC.

The CDR3 coding sequence is TGTGCCAGCTCACCAGGTTGGGGGGACGGACAGCCCCAGCATTTT. Its protein is CASSPGWGDGQPQHF. The V gene is TRBV18, the J gene TRBJ1-5; the D gene is possibly TRBD1 (5 bases). The CDR3 runs 15 residues. The V and J ends lost 2 bases and 7 bases respectively, with 15 bases between them. Germline CDR1 and CDR2: KGHSH and LQKENI.

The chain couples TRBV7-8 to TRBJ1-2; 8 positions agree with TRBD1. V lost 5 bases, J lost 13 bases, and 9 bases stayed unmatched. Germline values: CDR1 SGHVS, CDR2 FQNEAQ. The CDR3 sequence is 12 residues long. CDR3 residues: CASSETGERRTF. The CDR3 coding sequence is TGTGCCAGCAGCGAGACAGGGGAGCGCCGCACCTTC.

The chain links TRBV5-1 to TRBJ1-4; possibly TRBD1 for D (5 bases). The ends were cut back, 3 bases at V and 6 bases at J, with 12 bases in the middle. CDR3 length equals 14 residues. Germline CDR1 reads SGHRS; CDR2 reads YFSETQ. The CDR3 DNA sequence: TGCGCCAGCAGCTCGGGGGAACGTCATGAAAAACTGTTTTTT. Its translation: CASSSGERHEKLFF.

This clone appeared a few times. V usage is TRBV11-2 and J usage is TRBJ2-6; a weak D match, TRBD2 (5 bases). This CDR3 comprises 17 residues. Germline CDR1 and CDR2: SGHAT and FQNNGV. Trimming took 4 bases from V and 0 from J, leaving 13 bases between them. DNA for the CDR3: TGTGCCAGCAGCTCCTACACCGGAGGCTCTGGGGCCAACGTCCTGACTTTC. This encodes CASSSYTGGSGANVLTF.

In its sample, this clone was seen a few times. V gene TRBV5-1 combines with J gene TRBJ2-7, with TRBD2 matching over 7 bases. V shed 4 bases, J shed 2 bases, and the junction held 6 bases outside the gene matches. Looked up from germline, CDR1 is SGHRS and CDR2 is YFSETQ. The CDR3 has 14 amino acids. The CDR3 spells CASSQRDGAYEQYF. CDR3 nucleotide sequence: TGCGCCAGCAGCCAGCGGGACGGGGCCTACGAGCAGTACTTC.

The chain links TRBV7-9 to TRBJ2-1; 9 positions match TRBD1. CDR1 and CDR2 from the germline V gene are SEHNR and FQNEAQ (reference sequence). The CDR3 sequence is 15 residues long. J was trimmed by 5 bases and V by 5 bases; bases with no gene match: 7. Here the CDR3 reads CASSQGQGSHNEQFF. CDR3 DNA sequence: TGTGCCAGCAGCCAAGGACAGGGGTCACACAATGAGCAGTTCTTC.

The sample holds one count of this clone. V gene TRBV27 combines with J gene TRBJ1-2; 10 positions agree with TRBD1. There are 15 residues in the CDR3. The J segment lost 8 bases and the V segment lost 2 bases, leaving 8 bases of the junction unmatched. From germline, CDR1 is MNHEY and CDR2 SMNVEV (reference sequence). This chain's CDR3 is CASSLGPGTGDGYTF. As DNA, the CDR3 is TGTGCCAGCAGTTTAGGGCCGGGGACAGGGGACGGCTACACCTTC.

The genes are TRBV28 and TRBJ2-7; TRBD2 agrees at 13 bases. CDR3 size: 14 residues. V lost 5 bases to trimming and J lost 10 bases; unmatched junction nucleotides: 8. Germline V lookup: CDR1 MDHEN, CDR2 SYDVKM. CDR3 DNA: TGTGCCAGCAGTCCGGGACTAGCGGGGACATCTCAGTACTTC. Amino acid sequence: CASSPGLAGTSQYF.

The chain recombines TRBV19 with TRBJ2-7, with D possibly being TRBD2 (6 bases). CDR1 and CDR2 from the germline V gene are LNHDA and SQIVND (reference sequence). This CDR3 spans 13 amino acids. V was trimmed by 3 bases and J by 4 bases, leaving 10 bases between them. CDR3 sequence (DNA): TGTGCCAGTAGTATCGTTGGGGGGTACGAGCAGTACTTC. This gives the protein CASSIVGGYEQYF.

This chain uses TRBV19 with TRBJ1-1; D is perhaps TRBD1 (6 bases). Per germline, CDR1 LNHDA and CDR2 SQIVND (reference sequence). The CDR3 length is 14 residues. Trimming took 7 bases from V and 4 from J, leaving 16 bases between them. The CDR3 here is CASTASGAGTEAFF. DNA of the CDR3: TGTGCCAGTACTGCGTCAGGGGCCGGCACTGAAGCTTTCTTT.

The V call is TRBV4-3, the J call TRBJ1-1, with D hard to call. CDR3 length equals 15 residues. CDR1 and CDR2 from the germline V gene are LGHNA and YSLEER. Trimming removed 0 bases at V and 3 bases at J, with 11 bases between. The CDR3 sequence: CASSQEALGDTEAFF. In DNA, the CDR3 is TGCGCCAGCAGCCAAGAGGCCCTGGGCGACACTGAAGCTTTCTTT.

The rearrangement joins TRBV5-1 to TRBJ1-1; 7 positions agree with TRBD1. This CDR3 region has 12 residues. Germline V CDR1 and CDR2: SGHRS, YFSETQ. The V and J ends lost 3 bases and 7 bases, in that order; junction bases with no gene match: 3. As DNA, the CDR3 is TGCGCCAGCAGCTCCCGACAGGGTGAAGCTTTCTTT. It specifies CASSSRQGEAFF.